Below are 27 T cell receptor beta chains sequenced from a single sample in a study of spatial heterogeneity in lung cancer. Time point described: sample taken at primary tumor resection. The input material, whole RNA from tumor, nontumor lung or frozen PBMC, was sequenced unsorted. TCRdb called the 5' RACE reads again in MiXCR, with one record for every CDR3 protein. This sample yields about 11,000 distinct CDR3 sequences, of which over 6.5% are seen a single time; 20% to 30% belongs to the top ten. Specimen: PBMCs, collected at surgery. These TCRs come from a male donor with early-stage non-small cell lung cancer.

This clonotype showed up just a few times. The J gene is TRBJ2-1, the V gene TRBV28, with TRBD2 identical over 10 bases. CDR1 MDHEN and CDR2 SYDVKM come from the germline V gene. The CDR3 spans 16 residues. With V trimmed by 5 bases and J by 3 bases, 7 bases remained unmatched. The chain's CDR3 is CASSTFGTSDYNEQFF. CDR3 DNA sequence: TGTGCCAGCAGTACCTTCGGGACTAGCGACTACAATGAGCAGTTCTTC.

This clonotype was seen repeatedly, ten times or more. The V gene is TRBV12-3 or TRBV12-4, the J gene TRBJ2-3; possible D gene TRBD1, 6 bases. CDR3 length: 14 amino acids. Between the trimmed V and J ends, which lost 7 bases and 4 bases, there was a span of 15 bases. The CDR3 coding sequence is TGTGCCAGCACCATACAGGGTGCGGCAGATACGCAGTATTTT. Translated: CASTIQGAADTQYF.

This clonotype showed up just a few times. V usage is TRBV18 and J usage is TRBJ1-1, with D perhaps matching TRBD1 (6 bases). CDR3 length equals 14 residues. Germline CDR1 KGHSH, CDR2 LQKENI. Trimming took off 3 bases at V and 14 bases at J, with 22 bases between the two ends. DNA for the CDR3: TGTGCCAGCTCACCGGCTGGGGCGGGGGCGCAAGGATTCTTT. It translates to CASSPAGAGAQGFF.

This clonotype was recorded many times. The chain is built from TRBV10-3 and TRBJ1-1, with a tentative D call TRBD1 (6 bases). Deletions cut 2 bases from V and 0 bases from J, with 7 bases between. The length of the CDR3 is 14 residues. Germline assignment: CDR1 ENHRY and CDR2 SYGVKD. CDR3 in amino acids: CAISEDRMNTEAFF. In DNA, the CDR3 is TGTGCCATCAGTGAGGACAGGATGAACACTGAAGCTTTCTTT.

This clonotype was found a few times. The chain joins TRBV4-1 to TRBJ1-1, with D possibly being TRBD1 (5 bases). V lost 4 bases, J lost 6 bases, and 12 bases lay in between. This CDR3 has 13 amino acids. Per germline, CDR1 MGHRA and CDR2 YSYEKL. CDR3 residues: CASSPGLRSEAFF. The CDR3 coding sequence is TGCGCCAGCAGCCCAGGGTTACGGTCTGAAGCTTTCTTT.

The chain uses TRBV29-1 and TRBJ1-3, with D hard to call. The germline V gene encodes CDR1 SQVTM and CDR2 ANQGSEA. With 7 bases removed from V and 3 bases from J, the gap between germline ends came to 10 bases. The CDR3 consists of 12 residues. The CDR3 protein is CSAEGYGNTIYF. Here the CDR3 DNA reads TGCAGCGCCGAGGGATATGGAAACACCATATATTTT.

V is TRBV5-5 and J is TRBJ2-1; 7 bases match TRBD1. V gave up 1 base and J gave up 3 bases; unmatched junction bases: 4. In germline, CDR1 is SGHKS, CDR2 YYEKEE (reference sequence). CDR3 length equals 15 residues. CDR3 sequence: CASSLWQGVYNEQFF. CDR3 sequence (DNA): TGTGCCAGCAGCTTGTGGCAGGGGGTCTACAATGAGCAGTTCTTC.

This clonotype was observed a few times. The V gene is TRBV13, the J gene TRBJ2-7, with a tentative D call TRBD1 (6 bases). The CDR3 contains 15 residues. The V and J ends lost 5 bases and 1 base respectively, with 15 bases between them. Germline V gene data show CDR1 as PRHDT and CDR2 as FYEKMQ (reference sequence). As DNA, the CDR3 is TGTGCCAGCAGCCGAAGCAGGGGACCTTCCTACGAGCAGTACTTC. It yields the protein CASSRSRGPSYEQYF.

This clonotype was counted ten times or more. This chain joins TRBV4-3 and TRBJ1-5; D not resolved. Germline V gene data show CDR1 as LGHNA and CDR2 as YSLEER. The CDR3 extends over 15 amino acids. Deletions cut 4 bases from V and 2 bases from J, with 12 bases between. DNA of the CDR3: TGCGCCAGCAGCCCAATTGTCGGCGGCAATCAGCCCCAGCATTTT. This sequence encodes CASSPIVGGNQPQHF.

This clonotype occurred many times. V usage is TRBV12-3 or TRBV12-4 and J usage is TRBJ2-5, with D maybe TRBD1 (6 bases). The CDR3 length is 14 residues. V was pared by 5 bases and J by 4 bases, with 14 bases between. CDR3 coding DNA: TGTGCCAGCAGTCATACAGGGAACGGAGAGACCCAGTACTTC. Its protein product is CASSHTGNGETQYF.

The sample holds many counts of this clonotype. The chain employs TRBV4-1 and TRBJ2-2, with TRBD1 identical over 9 bases. The junction had 3 bases not matched to a gene; V was cut back by 7 bases and J by 6 bases. The CDR3 totals 13 residues. Germline V gene data show CDR1 as MGHRA and CDR2 as YSYEKL. The CDR3 sequence: CASKRQGAGELFF. The CDR3, as DNA: TGCGCCAGCAAACGACAGGGGGCCGGGGAGCTGTTTTTT.

By its share, this clonotype is medium-sized (0.01 to 0.1%). This chain connects TRBV10-3 to TRBJ2-7, with 9 bases lining up with TRBD1. V lost 10 bases to trimming and J lost 5 bases; unmatched junction nucleotides: 6. Looked up from germline, CDR1 is ENHRY and CDR2 is SYGVKD. The CDR3 is made up of 12 amino acids. DNA for the CDR3: TGTGCCACCGGACAGGGGAAGGACGAGCAGTACTTC. It translates to CATGQGKDEQYF.

This clonotype has only a few counts. This chain links TRBV7-6 with TRBJ2-4; D could derive from TRBD1 or TRBD2 (5 bases each). The CDR3 contains 14 residues. CDR1 is SGHVS, CDR2 FNYEAQ, per germline. V lost 5 bases to trimming and J lost 0 bases, with 8 bases between them. This CDR3 is CASSPGTAKNIQYF. The CDR3 nucleotides read TGTGCCAGCAGCCCAGGGACAGCCAAAAACATTCAGTACTTC.

V and J are TRBV29-1 and TRBJ1-1; D may be TRBD1 (6 bases). V was shortened by 6 bases and J by 10 bases, with 15 bases between the two germline ends. The CDR3 consists of 11 residues. The V gene's germline CDR1 is SQVTM and CDR2 ANQGSEA. CDR3 sequence: CSVDPGARAFF. CDR3 sequence (DNA): TGCAGCGTGGACCCGGGGGCCCGAGCTTTCTTT.

This clonotype is medium-sized in the sample. The chain couples TRBV5-1 to TRBJ2-7; 9 bases are a match to TRBD1. V trimming: 2 bases; J trimming: 2 bases; junction bases outside the gene matches: 5. The CDR3 extends over 15 amino acids. Germline V lookup: CDR1 SGHRS, CDR2 YFSETQ. The CDR3 DNA is TGCGCCAGCAGCTTAACCGGGACAGGGACCTACGAGCAGTACTTC. This translates into CASSLTGTGTYEQYF.

V usage is TRBV7-8 and J usage is TRBJ1-1; D uncertain. This CDR3 region has 13 residues. CDR1 SGHVS and CDR2 FQNEAQ come from the germline V gene. V was cut by 5 bases and J by 1 base, with 8 bases left in between. The CDR3 sequence is CASSVQANTEAFF. In nucleotides, the CDR3 is TGTGCCAGCAGCGTTCAGGCGAACACTGAAGCTTTCTTT. The variable domain in full, completed from reference TRBV7-8 and TRBJ1-1, reads GAGVSQSPRYKVAKRGQDVALRCDPISGHVSLFWYQQALGQGPEFLTYFQNEAQLDKSGLPSDRFFAERPEGSVSTLKIQRTQQEDSAVYLCASSVQANTEAFFGQGTRLTVV.

This chain links TRBV4-3 with TRBJ1-2; possible D gene TRBD1, 6 bases. This CDR3 has 14 residues. Germline V gene lookup returns CDR1 LGHNA and CDR2 YSLEER. Trimming stripped 6 bases from V and 0 bases from J, with 11 bases between. In DNA form, the CDR3 reads TGCGCCAGCAGTCCGTCAGGGGCTAACTATGGCTACACCTTC. This encodes CASSPSGANYGYTF.

In this sample, this clonotype turned up many times. This chain links TRBV7-2 with TRBJ2-4; D is unresolved. V was trimmed by 3 bases and J by 3 bases, leaving 15 bases between them. The CDR3 has 16 residues. The V gene's germline CDR1 is SGHTA and CDR2 FQGNSA. The CDR3, as DNA: TGTGCCAGCAGCTTGCCCCGCGGAACGGTCAAAAACATTCAGTACTTC. Translated: CASSLPRGTVKNIQYF.

This clonotype rates as medium-sized. This rearrangement joins TRBV7-2 to TRBJ2-5, with TRBD2 matching 8 bases. J gave up 2 bases and V 5 bases, and 10 bases lay outside the gene matches. Germline CDR1 is SGHTA and CDR2 is FQGNSA. The CDR3 is 16 amino acids. The CDR3 loop is CASSPHRGGTQETQYF. CDR3 DNA sequence: TGTGCCAGCAGCCCCCACCGGGGGGGGACGCAAGAGACCCAGTACTTC.

This chain uses TRBV28 with TRBJ2-7; D possibly corresponds to TRBD1 (5 bases). V was trimmed by 6 bases and J by 2 bases, leaving 8 bases between them. CDR3 size: 12 residues. CDR1 MDHEN and CDR2 SYDVKM come from the germline V gene. CDR3 coding DNA: TGTGCCAGCAGGGCAGGGACCTACGAGCAGTACTTC. Its translation: CASRAGTYEQYF.

This clonotype was counted at least ten times. The chain links TRBV20-1 to TRBJ2-2, with 9 bases fitting TRBD2. The CDR3 sequence is 15 residues long. V lost 0 bases and J lost 4; bases outside the gene matches: 3. In germline, CDR1 is DFQATT, CDR2 SNEGSKA (reference sequence). CDR3: CSARDSGGTTGELFF. CDR3 DNA sequence: TGCAGTGCTAGAGATAGCGGGGGAACCACCGGGGAGCTGTTTTTT.

This clonotype showed up just a few times. The V gene is TRBV4-1, the J gene TRBJ2-5; D is undetermined. The ends were cut back, 3 bases at V and 1 base at J, with 21 bases in the middle. The germline V gene has CDR1 MGHRA and CDR2 YSYEKL. CDR3 length equals 18 residues. For the CDR3, the DNA is TGCGCCAGCAGCCATATCACCGGTTTCCTGGCCACCCAAGAGACCCAGTACTTC. Its protein is CASSHITGFLATQETQYF.

This clonotype is classed as medium-sized (0.01 to 0.1%). The rearrangement links TRBV9 to TRBJ2-1, with 8 bases fitting TRBD2. Germline loops: CDR1 SGDLS, CDR2 YYNGEE. V dropped 3 bases and J dropped 5; count of bases not matched to a gene: 10. This CDR3 contains 16 residues. In DNA, the CDR3 is TGTGCCAGCAGCGGCTTAGGGGGGACTAGTAACAATGAGCAGTTCTTC. Translating it yields CASSGLGGTSNNEQFF.

This clonotype is termed medium-sized. This chain connects TRBV20-1 to TRBJ2-5, with a possible D match to TRBD1 (5 bases). Trimming shortened V by 7 bases and J by 3 bases, and 9 bases separated the two germline ends. Germline CDR1 and CDR2: DFQATT and SNEGSKA (reference sequence). The CDR3 totals 11 residues. CDR3 bases: TGCAGTGGACAGCCTAAAGAGACCCAGTACTTC. Translating it yields CSGQPKETQYF.

A word on this clonotype: The junction departs from germline at one end; a sequencing error may be responsible. This chain connects TRBV7-2 to TRBJ2-3; 9 bases line up with TRBD1. The CDR3 runs to 17 residues. CDR1 is SGHTA, CDR2 FQGNSA, per germline. CDR3 coding DNA: TGTGCTAGCAGCTTTCTATTACAGGGGGCCGGCACAGATACGCAGTATTTT. Translating it yields CASSFLLQGAGTDTQYF.

This clonotype showed up many times. The V and J genes are TRBV29-1 and TRBJ1-1; a possible D gene is TRBD1 (5 bases). The length of the CDR3 is 16 residues. The germline V and J ends were trimmed by 0 bases and 2 bases, with 16 bases remaining between them. CDR1 and CDR2 (germline): SQVTM, ANQGSEA. As DNA, the CDR3 is TGCAGCGTTGAAGATTCATGGGGCGGACCAAACACTGAAGCTTTCTTT. Its protein product is CSVEDSWGGPNTEAFF.

By its share, this clonotype is medium-sized. This sequence joins TRBV28 and TRBJ1-6; the D gene is possibly TRBD1 (5 bases). The CDR3 consists of 13 residues. CDR1 MDHEN and CDR2 SYDVKM come from the germline V gene. V lost 5 bases and J lost 10, with 12 bases in between. The CDR3 DNA reads as TGTGCCAGCAGTACAGGAAAGGGATCACCCCTCCACTTT. It is translated as CASSTGKGSPLHF.